The 25 T cell receptor beta chains below all came from one sample that was sequenced in a study of T-cell reconstitution after alpha-beta-depleted transplantation in children. Unique molecular identifiers were incorporated during preparation of the TCRbeta library. Via MiXCR, TCRdb re-called the PCR reads, giving one row per CDR3 protein. The sample consists of about 460,000 distinct CDR3 sequences, 10% to 13% of them appearing once. The material sequenced was PBMCs, taken before TCRalphabeta/CD19-depleted stem cell transplant. The receptors here all came from a child between 2 and 9 years old with inherited bone marrow failure, due to receive a stem cell transplant.

This clonotype occurred many times. The rearrangement joins TRBV7-8 to TRBJ1-1; D is unresolved. Trimming removed 1 base from V and 12 bases from J, with 15 bases in between. Germline-derived CDR1 and CDR2 are SGHVS and FQNEAQ. The CDR3 totals 13 residues. This CDR3 is CASSLGAEDRTFF. The DNA of the CDR3 is TGTGCCAGCAGCTTAGGAGCGGAGGACCGGACTTTCTTT.

This clonotype was picked up many times. The rearrangement links TRBV20-1 to TRBJ2-1; 12 nucleotides match TRBD2. Losses at the gene ends were 5 bases for V and 0 bases for J; bases not matched to a gene: 8. The CDR3 is made up of 17 amino acids. Germline-derived CDR1 and CDR2 are DFQATT and SNEGSKA (reference sequence). CDR3 DNA sequence: TGCAGTGCTGGGGGGCTAGCGGGAGGGGACTCCTACAATGAGCAGTTCTTC. Amino acids: CSAGGLAGGDSYNEQFF.

This clonotype occurred a few times. The V gene is TRBV12-3 or TRBV12-4, the J gene TRBJ2-7; 7 bases agree with TRBD1. The V and J ends lost 4 bases and 5 bases, in that order; junction bases with no gene match: 5. The CDR3 is 13 residues long. This chain's CDR3 is CASSSHRGDEQYF. The CDR3 DNA sequence: TGTGCCAGCAGTTCACACAGGGGTGACGAGCAGTACTTC.

With respect to this clonotype: A much larger clone differs from this one at a single base, so this may be a read error. The chain carries TRBV6-2 or TRBV6-3 and TRBJ2-5; perhaps TRBD2 as D (6 bases). CDR1 is MNHEY, CDR2 SVGEGT, per germline. The CDR3 loop spans 16 amino acids. Here the CDR3 reads CASSSVGGPYQETHYF. In nucleotides, the CDR3 is TGTGCCAGCAGTTCTGTCGGGGGACCTTACCAAGAGACCCATTACTTC.

The chain recombines TRBV19 with TRBJ2-1; TRBD2 agrees at 11 bases. Germline assignment: CDR1 LNHDA and CDR2 SQIVND (reference sequence). J was trimmed by 0 bases and V by 9 bases; bases with no gene match: 1. This CDR3 region has 14 residues. The CDR3, as DNA: TGTGCCAGCACTAGCGGGGGCTCCTACAATGAGCAGTTCTTC. Translated, it gives CASTSGGSYNEQFF.

This clonotype was seen ten or more times. V is TRBV30 and J is TRBJ1-1; 7 bases map to TRBD1. The V and J ends lost 4 bases and 6 bases, in that order; junction bases with no gene match: 8. CDR3 length equals 13 residues. Germline V lookup: CDR1 GTSNPN, CDR2 SVGIG (reference sequence). The CDR3 coding sequence is TGTGCCTGGACCGACATCAGGGGGGCTGAAGCTTTCTTT. It yields the protein CAWTDIRGAEAFF.

Many counts were recorded for this clonotype. The chain combines TRBV5-1 with TRBJ1-1; unclear D gene. The germline gives CDR1 SGHRS, CDR2 YFSETQ. CDR3 size: 14 residues. The V end was cut by 5 bases, the J end by 5 bases, with 16 bases between. The CDR3 loop is CASSRWLYGTEAFF. CDR3 nucleotide sequence: TGCGCCAGCAGTAGATGGTTGTATGGGACTGAAGCTTTCTTT.

This clonotype was recorded many times. This sequence joins TRBV29-1 and TRBJ1-2; 7 bases are a match to TRBD1. The germline V gene has CDR1 SQVTM and CDR2 ANQGSEA. After removal of 5 bases from V and 1 base from J, the junction contained 7 bases not matched to a gene. The CDR3 sequence is 14 residues long. The CDR3 DNA sequence: TGCAGCGTTTACGGCCAGGGGGTTAACTATGGCTACACCTTC. This encodes CSVYGQGVNYGYTF.

This clonotype has ten or more counts. The rearrangement uses TRBV12-3 or TRBV12-4 and TRBJ2-3; 7 bases fit TRBD2. With V trimmed by 2 bases and J by 0 bases, 5 bases remained unmatched. The CDR3 consists of 16 residues. CDR3 coding DNA: TGTGCCAGCAGTTTACGTAGCGGGCCTAGCACAGATACGCAGTATTTT. This sequence encodes CASSLRSGPSTDTQYF.

This clonotype was observed at least ten times. The chain combines TRBV3-1 with TRBJ2-7; TRBD2 matches at 12 bases. V gave up 1 base and J gave up 4 bases; unmatched junction bases: 5. The CDR3 has 16 amino acids. The germline V gene has CDR1 LGHDT and CDR2 YNNKEL (reference sequence). DNA of the CDR3: TGTGCCAGCAGCCAAGGACTAGCGGGAGAAGGGTACGAGCAGTACTTC. Its translation: CASSQGLAGEGYEQYF.

At least ten counts were recorded for this clonotype. V is TRBV5-1 and J is TRBJ2-2; D unclear. This CDR3 has 13 residues. CDR1 SGHRS and CDR2 YFSETQ come from the germline V gene. Trimming took 4 bases from V and 6 from J, leaving 10 bases between them. The CDR3 sequence is CASSPDVAGELFF. For the CDR3, the DNA is TGCGCCAGCAGCCCGGACGTAGCCGGGGAGCTGTTTTTT. The full variable domain, with the rest looked up from reference TRBV5-1 and TRBJ2-2, is KAGVTQTPRYLIKTRGQQVTLSCSPISGHRSVSWYQQTPGQGLQFLFEYFSETQRNKGNFPGRFSGRQFSNSRSEMNVSTLELGDSALYLCASSPDVAGELFFGEGSRLTVL.

This clonotype has ten or more counts. The rearrangement links TRBV4-3 to TRBJ2-1; tentatively, D is TRBD2 (5 bases). Germline CDR1 and CDR2: LGHNA and YSLEER. The CDR3 is 16 amino acids. V was clipped by 0 bases and J by 4 bases, with 13 bases between them. The CDR3 DNA is TGCGCCAGCAGCCAAGAAAGCCTAGCTGAATACAATGAGCAGTTCTTC. Translated, it gives CASSQESLAEYNEQFF.

This clonotype was observed many times. The chain employs TRBV20-1 and TRBJ1-3, with unresolved D. This CDR3 has 13 residues. Looked up from germline, CDR1 is DFQATT and CDR2 is SNEGSKA (reference sequence). V lost 1 base and J lost 5, with 9 bases in between. For the CDR3, the DNA is TGCAGTGCTAGAGTGCCAGCTCGAAACACCATATATTTT. It codes for CSARVPARNTIYF.

This clonotype was counted ten times or more. J is TRBJ2-7 and V is TRBV15; TRBD1 matches at 7 bases. V dropped 1 base and J dropped 4; count of bases not matched to a gene: 10. The V gene's germline CDR1 is LNHNV and CDR2 YYDKDF (reference sequence). The CDR3 covers 16 residues. The CDR3: CATSRGPTGSGYEQYF. The CDR3 nucleotides read TGTGCCACCAGCAGAGGACCGACAGGGAGTGGGTACGAGCAGTACTTC.

This clonotype was seen at least ten times. This rearrangement joins TRBV24-1 to TRBJ2-1; TRBD1 is a possible D gene (5 bases). V was shortened by 1 base and J by 5 bases, with 8 bases between the two germline ends. In germline, CDR1 is KGHDR, CDR2 SFDVKD. The CDR3 has 14 residues. CDR3 coding DNA: TGTGCCACCAGTGATTTCAGGGTGGACAATGAGCAGTTCTTC. As protein: CATSDFRVDNEQFF.

This clonotype was counted at least ten times. The CDR3 loop reads CASRYLGQHTEAFF. The CDR3 DNA follows: TGTGCCAGCAGGTACTTGGGACAGCACACTGAAGCTTTCTTT. This chain uses TRBV7-9 with TRBJ1-1; 7 bases are shared with TRBD1. This CDR3 has 14 amino acids. The junction had 7 bases not matched to a gene; V was cut back by 6 bases and J by 3 bases. Per germline, CDR1 SEHNR and CDR2 FQNEAQ (reference sequence). Supplemented by reference TRBV7-9 and TRBJ1-1, the full variable domain reads DTGVSQNPRHKITKRGQNVTFRCDPISEHNRLYWYRQTLGQGPEFLTYFQNEAQLEKSRLLSDRFSAERPKGSFSTLEIQRTEQGDSAMYLCASRYLGQHTEAFFGQGTRLTVV.

This clonotype has only a few counts. The rearrangement uses TRBV13 and TRBJ2-2; D unresolved. The CDR3 is made up of 15 amino acids. Trimming cost V 8 bases and J 0 bases, with 13 bases left between them. From germline, CDR1 is PRHDT and CDR2 FYEKMQ (reference sequence). CDR3 sequence: CASQTSHANTGELFF. CDR3 coding DNA: TGTGCCAGCCAGACCAGCCACGCGAACACCGGGGAGCTGTTTTTT.

This clonotype was recorded at least ten times. CDR3 in amino acids: CASSLGLAPFTDTQYF. The CDR3 bases are TGTGCCAGCAGCCTCGGACTAGCGCCCTTCACAGATACGCAGTATTTT. V gene TRBV14 combines with J gene TRBJ2-3; 9 bases agree with TRBD2. This CDR3 is 16 amino acids long. Germline lookup yields CDR1 SGHDN and CDR2 FVKESK. Trimming removed 4 bases from V and 2 bases from J; junction bases left unmatched: 7.

This clonotype was recorded at least ten times. The chain is built from TRBV20-1 and TRBJ1-2, with unresolved D. V lost 0 bases, J lost 8 bases, and 13 bases lay in between. Germline CDR1 reads DFQATT; CDR2 reads SNEGSKA (reference sequence). The CDR3 totals 13 residues. CDR3 in DNA: TGCAGTGCTAGAGATTCCCAAGCGCGAGGCTACACCTTC. Protein product: CSARDSQARGYTF.

The chain uses TRBV12-3 or TRBV12-4 and TRBJ2-1, with a weak D call TRBD2 (6 bases). The CDR3 totals 17 residues. Trimming stripped 2 bases from V and 8 bases from J, with 22 bases between. The CDR3 coding sequence is TGTGCCAGCAGTTTACCCTTAACTAGCAGCGAGGGGCATGAGCAGTTCTTC. It codes for CASSLPLTSSEGHEQFF.

Concerning this clonotype itself: One base away lies a much larger clone, so this may be a sequencing read error. The chain recombines TRBV23-1 with TRBJ2-1, with D unclear. TRBV23-1 is given ORF status, its function remaining uncertain. Trimming stripped 0 bases from V and 3 bases from J, with 9 bases between. The CDR3 sequence is 15 residues long. CDR3: CASSQSWWFYNEQFF. CDR3 sequence (DNA): TGCGCCAGCAGTCAATCGTGGTGGTTCTACAATGAGCAGTTCTTC.

This clonotype was counted many times. The chain has TRBV27 and TRBJ2-3; 7 nucleotides align to TRBD2. The trim removed 2 bases at V and 2 bases at J, leaving 7 bases unmatched. Looked up from germline, CDR1 is MNHEY and CDR2 is SMNVEV (reference sequence). The CDR3 covers 16 residues. CDR3 sequence reads: CASSLGAGAHTDTQYF. The CDR3 DNA reads TGTGCCAGCAGTTTAGGGGCGGGAGCGCACACAGATACGCAGTATTTT.

Comment on this clonotype: The CDR3 ends on some other residue instead of the conserved phenylalanine or tryptophan, so this is likely a read error. This chain uses TRBV6-2 or TRBV6-3 with TRBJ2-7; the match to TRBD2 covers 8 bases. V lost 4 bases to trimming and J lost 2 bases; unmatched junction nucleotides: 7. Germline V gene data show CDR1 as MNHEY and CDR2 as SVGEGT. There are 15 residues in the CDR3. The CDR3 loop is CASSWTLAGPYEQYY. CDR3 nucleotides: TGTGCCAGCAGTTGGACTTTAGCGGGGCCCTACGAGCAGTACTAC.

This clonotype was detected many times. The chain joins TRBV20-1 to TRBJ2-1, with D unresolved. This CDR3 region has 14 residues. Deletions cut 2 bases from V and 0 bases from J, with 8 bases between. The germline V gene has CDR1 DFQATT and CDR2 SNEGSKA (reference sequence). The CDR3 nucleotides are TGCAGTGCTAGAAGGGTAGACTCCTACAATGAGCAGTTCTTC. It specifies CSARRVDSYNEQFF.

This clonotype has only a few counts. The chain is built from TRBV5-4 and TRBJ2-1, with D hard to call. This CDR3 region has 12 residues. V was trimmed by 2 bases and J by 7 bases, leaving 7 bases between them. Germline-derived CDR1 and CDR2 are SGHNT and YYREEE (reference sequence). The CDR3 protein is CASSFTKNEQFF. DNA of the CDR3: TGTGCCAGCAGCTTCACTAAAAATGAGCAGTTCTTC.